This T cell receptor beta chain was documented in a study of resident and recirculating memory T cells in vitiligo. For the study at large: Epidermis came from shave biopsies of lesional and nonlesional sites, plus PBMCs.

Worth noting for this clone: The sample holds other DNA sequences that translate to the same CDR3.

Data came from immunoSEQ multiplex PCR; TCRdb stores just in-frame clones and leaves some out. The repertoire consists of roughly 80,000 clones, with 92% occurring once and the leading ten covering approximately 5.4%. This CDR3 contains 13 residues. Germline V gene lookup returns CDR1 SGHNT and CDR2 YENEEA. Trimming left V 3 bases short and J 2 bases short, with 7 bases between. This sequence joins TRBV11-3 and TRBJ2-5; TRBD2 might be the D (6 bases). Sequenced sample: blood. This TCR was sampled from a male donor with vitiligo. As DNA, the CDR3 is TGTGCCAGCAGCTTGGGACTGCAAGAGACCCAGTACTTC. It codes for CASSLGLQETQYF. Full variable domain (rest looked up from reference TRBV11-3 and TRBJ2-5): EAGVVQSPRYKIIEKKQPVAFWCNPISGHNTLYWYLQNLGQGPELLIRYENEEAVDDSQLPKDRFSAERLKGVDSTLKIQPAELGDSAVYLCASSLGLQETQYFGPGTRLLVL.